This is a list of T cell receptor beta chains from one sample in a study of T cell responses to AZD1222 COVID-19 vaccine. Profiled with immunoSEQ multiplex PCR; TCRdb holds only in-frame clones, not every one. The profile shows about 130,000 clones, approximately 91% of them singletons. The material was peripheral blood, obtained 28 days after the second AZD1222 dose. The receptors shown here come from an adult who received the AZD1222 COVID-19 vaccine. The CDR3 runs from the conserved cysteine through the conserved F or W. A D gene is named only where the DNA matches it firmly. Some rows mark clone size as missing; the rest say once, few, many or name a class of expanded clone.

v_gene	abundance	j_gene	d_gene	CDR3nt	CDR3aa
TRBV14	NA	TRBJ1-4	NA	TGTGCCAGCAGCCAAGATGTGGGCAGGACTAATGAAAAACTGTTTTTT	CASSQDVGRTNEKLFF
TRBV11-3	NA	TRBJ2-2	TRBD1	TGTGCCAGCAGCCCCGGACAGGCTCCCGGGGAGCTGTTTTTT	CASSPGQAPGELFF
TRBV3-1/TRBV3-2	NA	TRBJ2-1	NA	TGTGCCAGCAGCCCTATGGTCAGGGACAATGAGCAGTTCTTC	CASSPMVRDNEQFF
TRBV25-1	NA	TRBJ2-7	NA	TGTGCCAGCAGGGGGTACGAGCAGTACTTC	CASRGYEQYF
TRBV6-2/TRBV6-3	NA	TRBJ1-4	NA	TGTGCCAGCAGCTTGGACAGCCCAACCGCTCGAAATAATGAAAAACTGTTTTTT	CASSLDSPTARNNEKLFF
TRBV15	NA	TRBJ2-5	NA	TGTGCCACCAGTGGTCAGTACCAAGAGACCCAGTACTTC	CATSGQYQETQYF
TRBV5-1	NA	TRBJ2-1	TRBD2	TGCGCCAGCAGCTTGGGATGGACTAGCGGGGACAATGAGCAGTTCTTC	CASSLGWTSGDNEQFF
TRBV6-1	NA	TRBJ2-1	NA	TGTGCCAGCAGTGAGCTGGGCACCTACAATGAGCAGTTCTTC	CASSELGTYNEQFF
TRBV6-1	NA	TRBJ1-6	NA	TGTGCCAGCAGTGAAGAATTCTCCTATAATTCACCCCTCCACTTT	CASSEEFSYNSPLHF
TRBV11-3	NA	TRBJ2-3	TRBD2	TGTGCCAGCAGCACGGGACTAGCGGGGGACGATACGCAGTATTTT	CASSTGLAGDDTQYF
TRBV11-2	once	TRBJ2-3	TRBD2	TGTGCCAGCAGTCGAGGACTAGCGGGAGGTTTGGGTGATACGCAGTATTTT	CASSRGLAGGLGDTQYF
TRBV6-2/TRBV6-3	NA	TRBJ2-5	TRBD2	TGTGCCAGCAGTTACTATCCAGCGGGGGACCAAGAGACCCAGTACTTC	CASSYYPAGDQETQYF
TRBV7-9	once	TRBJ1-4	NA	TGTGCCAGCAGTAGCCCTCCCCCTAATGAAAAACTGTTTTTT	CASSSPPPNEKLFF
TRBV3-1/TRBV3-2	NA	TRBJ2-3	TRBD2	TGTGCCAGCAGCTCCAGCTCTAGCGGGTACACAGATACGCAGTATTTT	CASSSSSSGYTDTQYF
TRBV5-6	NA	TRBJ2-3	NA	TGTGCCAGCAGCTTTAGGGGGGCTGGAGATACGCAGTATTTT	CASSFRGAGDTQYF
TRBV6-6	NA	TRBJ2-3	NA	TGTGCCAGCAGTCGAAGTTTTCCGGGAGTTTACGATACGCAGTATTTT	CASSRSFPGVYDTQYF
TRBV28	few	TRBJ2-1	TRBD2	TGTGCCAGCAGCACGGGACTAGCGGGAGGGCCCTACAATGAGCAGTTCTTC	CASSTGLAGGPYNEQFF
TRBV7-2	NA	TRBJ1-2	NA	TGTGCCAGCAGCTTTTCTCAGCCCACTTCTGGCTACACCTTC	CASSFSQPTSGYTF
TRBV28	NA	TRBJ2-2	NA	TGTGCCAGCAGTTTAGGGGGGGCAGGCACCGGGGAGCTGTTTTTT	CASSLGGAGTGELFF
TRBV5-1	NA	TRBJ2-3	TRBD2	TGCGCCAGCAGCCTAGGCCGGTCGGCTAGCGGGTCCACAGATACGCAGTATTTT	CASSLGRSASGSTDTQYF
TRBV9	NA	TRBJ2-3	NA	TGTGCCAGCAGCGCATATGGTGGGGGTCGCACAGATACGCAGTATTTT	CASSAYGGGRTDTQYF
TRBV6-6	NA	TRBJ1-2	NA	TGTGCCAGCAGGGAGGGGGGCCAGTGGAACTATGGCTACACCTTC	CASREGGQWNYGYTF
TRBV6-4	NA	TRBJ2-1	NA	TGTGCCAGCAGTGACTCGATCGGGGGTTCCTACAATGAGCAGTTCTTC	CASSDSIGGSYNEQFF
TRBV2	NA	TRBJ1-2	NA	TGTGCCAGCACCAATGACAGAGACTATGGCTACACCTTC	CASTNDRDYGYTF
TRBV12-3/TRBV12-4	NA	TRBJ1-1	NA	TGTGCCAGCAGTATGGACAGTGTTGGGGAGGCTTTCTTT	CASSMDSVGEAFF